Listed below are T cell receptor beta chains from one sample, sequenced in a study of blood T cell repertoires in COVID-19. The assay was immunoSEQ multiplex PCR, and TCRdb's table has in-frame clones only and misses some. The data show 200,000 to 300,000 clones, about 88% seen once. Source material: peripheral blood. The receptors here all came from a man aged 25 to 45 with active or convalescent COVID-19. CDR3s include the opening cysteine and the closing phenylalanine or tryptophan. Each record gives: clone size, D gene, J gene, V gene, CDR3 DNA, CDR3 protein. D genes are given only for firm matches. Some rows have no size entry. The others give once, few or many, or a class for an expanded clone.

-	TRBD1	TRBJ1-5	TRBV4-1	TGCGCCAGCAGCCAAGGAGGGACAGCCAGGTTCAATCAGCCCCAGCATTTT	CASSQGGTARFNQPQHF
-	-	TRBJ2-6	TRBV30	TGTGCCTGGTCACAGGGAGGGATGGCTGGGGCCAACGTCCTGACTTTC	CAWSQGGMAGANVLTF
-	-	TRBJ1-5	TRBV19	TGTGCCAGCGGGACACTAAACCTTAGAAATCAGCCCCAGCATTTT	CASGTLNLRNQPQHF
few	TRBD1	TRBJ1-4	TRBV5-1	TGCGCCAGCAGCTTGGTCGGACAGGCGACTAATGAAAAACTGTTTTTT	CASSLVGQATNEKLFF
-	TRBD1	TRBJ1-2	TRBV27	TGTGCCAGCAGATTCTCGGGACAGGGGGCCCATGGCTACACCTTC	CASRFSGQGAHGYTF
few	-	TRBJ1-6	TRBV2	TGTGCCAGCAGTGAGTTTGGGCAGGAATATTCACCCCTCCACTTT	CASSEFGQEYSPLHF
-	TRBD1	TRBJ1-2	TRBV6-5	TGTGCCAGCAACGATGGGACAGTCCCATATGGCTACACCTTC	CASNDGTVPYGYTF
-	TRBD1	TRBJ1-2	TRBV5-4	TGTGCCAGCAGCTCCGAAGGGGGCCCCTATGGCTACACCTTC	CASSSEGGPYGYTF
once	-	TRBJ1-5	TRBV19	TGTGCCAGTAGTATGAGAAATCAGCCCCAGCATTTT	CASSMRNQPQHF
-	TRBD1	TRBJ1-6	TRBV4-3	TGCGCCAGCAGCCAAGATATGGCAGGGGGCGGATCACCCCTCCACTTT	CASSQDMAGGGSPLHF
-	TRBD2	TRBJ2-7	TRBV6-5	TGTGCCAGCAGCCGGGGGGCCTACGAGCAGTACTTC	CASSRGAYEQYF
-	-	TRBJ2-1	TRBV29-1	TGCAGCGTTCTGGTCGTTGGAGAGTTCTTC	CSVLVVGEFF
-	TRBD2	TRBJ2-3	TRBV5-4	TGTGCCAGCAGCCAAACTAGCGGGGGGGCAACAGATACGCAGTATTTT	CASSQTSGGATDTQYF
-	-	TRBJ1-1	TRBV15	TGTGCCACCAGCAGGAGGACAGTGAACACTGAAGCTTTCTTT	CATSRRTVNTEAFF
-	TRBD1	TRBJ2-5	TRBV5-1	TGCGCCAGCAGTCAAAATATCCGGGACAGAGATGAGACCCAGTACTTC	CASSQNIRDRDETQYF
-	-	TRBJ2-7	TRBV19	TGTGCCAGTACCGTCGTTGGTAGTGATGAGCAGTACTTC	CASTVVGSDEQYF
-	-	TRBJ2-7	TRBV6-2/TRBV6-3	TGTGCCAGCAGCGCCTCTGGGCGGGGGCCCTCGGGGCAGTACTTC	CASSASGRGPSGQYF
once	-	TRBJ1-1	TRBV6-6	TGTGCCAGCAGTTACTCCCCTCCCAACACTGAAGCTTTCTTT	CASSYSPPNTEAFF